This T cell receptor (beta chain) was captured in a study of T cells in Graves' hyperthyroidism and ophthalmopathy. RNA transcripts yielded amplified TCR beta CDR3 regions. Using the HTBI primer set, a first-round RT-PCR was run on the TCR CDR3. From the multiplex PCR reads, TCRdb called clonotypes with MiXCR, one entry per CDR3 protein. The sample records hundreds of thousands of distinct CDR3 sequences, around 15% being singletons. CDR3 length: 13 residues. Per germline, CDR1 SQVTM and CDR2 ANQGSEA. No ophthalmopathy progression within 18 months constituted stable Graves' hyperthyroidism. This clonotype was detected many times. Its antigen remains unknown. The junction and the germline gene differ at one end; a read error may be behind it. Study observations and caveats: Most clonotypes expanded in the thyroid (above 0.001) were also present in blood.

This chain connects TRBV29-1 to TRBJ1-1, with 7 bases fitting TRBD1. The specimen sequenced was blood. The source of this sequence is a woman aged 18-30 years with Graves' hyperthyroidism. CDR3 in amino acids: CSVVGTAYTKAFF. Written as DNA, the CDR3 is TGCAGCGTTGTAGGGACAGCTTACACTAAAGCTTTCTTT.